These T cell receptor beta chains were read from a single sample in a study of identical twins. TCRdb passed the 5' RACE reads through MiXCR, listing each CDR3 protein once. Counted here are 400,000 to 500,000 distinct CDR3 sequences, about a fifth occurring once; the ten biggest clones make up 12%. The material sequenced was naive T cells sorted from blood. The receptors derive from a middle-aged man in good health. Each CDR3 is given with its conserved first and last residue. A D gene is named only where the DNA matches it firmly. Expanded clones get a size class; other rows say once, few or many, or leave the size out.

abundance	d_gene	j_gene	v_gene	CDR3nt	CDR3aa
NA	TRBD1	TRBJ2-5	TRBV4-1	TGCGCCAGCAGCCAGACAGGGGCAGAGACCCAGTACTTC	CASSQTGAETQYF
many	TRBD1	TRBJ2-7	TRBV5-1	TGCGCCAGCAGCCCGGCCGGGACAGGGACTGGCGAGCAGTACTTC	CASSPAGTGTGEQYF
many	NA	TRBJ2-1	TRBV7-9	TGTGCCAGCAGCTTCCCGGCGCGGAATGAGCAGTTCTTC	CASSFPARNEQFF
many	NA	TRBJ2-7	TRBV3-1	TGTGCCAGCAGCCAAGCTGCTTCCTACGAGCAGTACTTC	CASSQAASYEQYF
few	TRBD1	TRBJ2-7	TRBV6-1	TGTGCCAGCAGTACACTTCGGACAGGCCTGAGTCTCTACGAGCAGTACTTC	CASSTLRTGLSLYEQYF
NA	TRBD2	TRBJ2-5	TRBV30	TGTGCCTGGAGTCGAGCTAGCGGGGAGGAGACCCAGTACTTC	CAWSRASGEETQYF
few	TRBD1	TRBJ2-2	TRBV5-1	TGCGCCAGCAGCCCAGGGACAGTCACCGGGGAGCTGTTTTTT	CASSPGTVTGELFF
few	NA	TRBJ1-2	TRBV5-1	TGCGCCAGCAGCTTCGAGCTCCGGGGGAGCTATGGCTACACCTTC	CASSFELRGSYGYTF
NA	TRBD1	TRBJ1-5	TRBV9	TGTGCCACCGGGACAGCTAATCAGCCCCAGCATTTT	CATGTANQPQHF
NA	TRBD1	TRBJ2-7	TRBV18	TGTGCCAGCTCACGGACAGGGGGAACGGTCTCCTACGAGCAGTACTTC	CASSRTGGTVSYEQYF
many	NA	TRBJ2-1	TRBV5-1	TGCGCCAGCAGCTTAACCCCAGGCTCCTACAATGAGCAGTTCTTC	CASSLTPGSYNEQFF
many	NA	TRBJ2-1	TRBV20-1	TGCAGTGCTAGAGATCGGGGCGGGGCCTACAATGAGCAGTTCTTC	CSARDRGGAYNEQFF
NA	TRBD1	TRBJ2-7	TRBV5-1	TGCGCCAGCAGCGACGGCGGACAGGGGTGGGACGAGCAGTACTTC	CASSDGGQGWDEQYF
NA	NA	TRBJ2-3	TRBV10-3	TGTGCCATCAGCACAGGGCCCACAGATACGCAGTATTTT	CAISTGPTDTQYF
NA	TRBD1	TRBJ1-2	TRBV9	TGTGCCAGCACCTACACCGGGACAGGACCTTATGGCTACACCTTC	CASTYTGTGPYGYTF
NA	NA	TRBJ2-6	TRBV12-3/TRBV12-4	TGTGCCAGCAGTTTCGGTTTGGCTGGGGCCAACGTCCTGACTTTC	CASSFGLAGANVLTF
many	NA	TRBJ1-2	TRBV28	TGTGCCAGCAGTTCTTACCAGGAAGGAGGCTACACCTTC	CASSSYQEGGYTF
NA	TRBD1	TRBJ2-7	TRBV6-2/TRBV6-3	TGTGCCAGCAACGAGCAAGGGGGCGCCTACGAGCAGTACTTC	CASNEQGGAYEQYF
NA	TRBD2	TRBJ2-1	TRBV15	TGTGCCACCAGCAGAGATCAGCTGGGACTAGCGGGTCACAATGAGCAGTTCTTC	CATSRDQLGLAGHNEQFF
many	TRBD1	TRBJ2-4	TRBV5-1	TGCGCCAGCAGCGTGGACAGGGTCAACATTCAGTACTTC	CASSVDRVNIQYF
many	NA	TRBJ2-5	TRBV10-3	TGTGCCACCCAAGAGGGGTTCGGGGAGACCCAGTACTTC	CATQEGFGETQYF
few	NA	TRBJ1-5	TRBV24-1	TGTGCCACCAGCGGCGGGGGGGATTATAGCAATCAGCCCCAGCATTTT	CATSGGGDYSNQPQHF
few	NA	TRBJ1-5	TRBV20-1	TGCAGTGCCCGGGATACTATTTATAGCAATCAGCCCCAGCATTTT	CSARDTIYSNQPQHF
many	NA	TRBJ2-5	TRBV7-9	TGTGCCAGCAGCTTACAGGGGTCGGGACAAGAGACCCAGTACTTC	CASSLQGSGQETQYF
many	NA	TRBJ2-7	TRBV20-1	TGCAGTGCTAGAGGAAACGGGATCTCCTACGAGCAGTACTTC	CSARGNGISYEQYF
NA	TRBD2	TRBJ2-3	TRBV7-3	TGTGCCAGCAGCTCGACTAGCGGGAGGGCGGTAGATACGCAGTATTTT	CASSSTSGRAVDTQYF
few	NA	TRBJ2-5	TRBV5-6	TGTGCCAGCAGCACGGACCCCGGGGGCTGGGAGACCCAGTACTTC	CASSTDPGGWETQYF
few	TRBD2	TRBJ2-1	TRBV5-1	TGCGCCAGCAGCGCCTCTAGCGGGGTTTACAATGAGCAGTTCTTC	CASSASSGVYNEQFF
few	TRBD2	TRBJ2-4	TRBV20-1	TGCAGTGCGACCCGGACTAGCGGGGGCAAAAACATTCAGTACTTC	CSATRTSGGKNIQYF
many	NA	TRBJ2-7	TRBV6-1	TGTGCCAGCAGCTCACGAGGGGGGGCGAGCGAGCAGTACTTC	CASSSRGGASEQYF
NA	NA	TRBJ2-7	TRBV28	TGTGCCAGTAGGAAATCCACCTACGAGCAGTACTTC	CASRKSTYEQYF
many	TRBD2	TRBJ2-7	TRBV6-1	TGTGCCAGCTCATTTATGGGAGCGGGAGTCTACGAGCAGTACTTC	CASSFMGAGVYEQYF
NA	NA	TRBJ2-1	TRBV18	TGTGCCAGCTCACCCGAGGGGGGCCGGTACAATGAGCAGTTCTTC	CASSPEGGRYNEQFF
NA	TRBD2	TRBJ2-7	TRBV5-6	TGTGCCAGCAGCTTAGCGGGGAAATCCTACGAGCAGTACTTC	CASSLAGKSYEQYF
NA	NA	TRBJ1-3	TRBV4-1	TGCGCCAGCAGCCAAGTTATAGGGTTGGTCGGAAACACCATATATTTT	CASSQVIGLVGNTIYF
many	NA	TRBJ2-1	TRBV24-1	TGTGCCACCAGTGATTTGGGCCAGGGTACTTACAATGAGCAGTTCTTC	CATSDLGQGTYNEQFF
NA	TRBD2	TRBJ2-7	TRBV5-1	TGCGCCAGCAGCTTGACAGCTACTAGCGGGGGCGTCGAGCAGTACTTC	CASSLTATSGGVEQYF
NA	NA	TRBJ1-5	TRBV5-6	TGTGCCAGCAGCTTCATAGGCGGGGTTAATCAGCCCCAGCATTTT	CASSFIGGVNQPQHF
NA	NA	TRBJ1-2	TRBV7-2	TGTGCCAGCAGCCCCACCATAAGTCGGACCGGCTACACCTTC	CASSPTISRTGYTF
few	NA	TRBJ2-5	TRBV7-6	TGTGCCAGCTTCGGGGACTCGGGCTTC	CASFGDSGF
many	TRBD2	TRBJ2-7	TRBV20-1	TGCAGTGCTCCCCACGGGGGGGAGACCTACGAGCAGTACTTC	CSAPHGGETYEQYF
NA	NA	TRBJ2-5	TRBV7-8	TGTGCCAGCAGCCCAAGGGGGGGGATGGGCAAAGAGACCCAGTACTTC	CASSPRGGMGKETQYF
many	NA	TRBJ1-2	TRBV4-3	TGCGCCAGCAGCGGCAACGACGCGGGCTACACCTTC	CASSGNDAGYTF
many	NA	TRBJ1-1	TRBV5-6	TGTGCCAGCAGCAAAGACACTGAAGCTTTCTTT	CASSKDTEAFF
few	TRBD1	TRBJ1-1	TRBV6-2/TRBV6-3	TGTGCCAGCAGCCCCAACATAGGGGGCGAAGCTTTCTTT	CASSPNIGGEAFF
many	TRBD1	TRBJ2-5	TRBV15	TGTGCCACCAGCGACAGGGAATGGGAGACCCAGTACTTC	CATSDREWETQYF
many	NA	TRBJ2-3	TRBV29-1	TGCAGCGTCGCAACAGGGCCCGGTACGCAGTATTTT	CSVATGPGTQYF
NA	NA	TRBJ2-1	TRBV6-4	TGTGCCAGCAGTGACCCTGGGAACAATGAGCAGTTCTTC	CASSDPGNNEQFF
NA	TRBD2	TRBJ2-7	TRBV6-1	TGTGCCAGCAGTGAAAGTTACGGGACTACTAGGAGCTCCTACGAGCAGTACTTC	CASSESYGTTRSSYEQYF
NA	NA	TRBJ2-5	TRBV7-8	TGTGCCAGCAGCTTAGCGCGCTTAGGCCAGGTCCACGAGACCCAGTACTTC	CASSLARLGQVHETQYF
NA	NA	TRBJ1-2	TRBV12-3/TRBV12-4	TGTGCCAGCAGTTTGGGGCAGAGCGTGAGCGGGGGCTATGGCTACACCTTC	CASSLGQSVSGGYGYTF
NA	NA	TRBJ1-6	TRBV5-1	TGCGCCAGCAGCTCGGACAGTAATTCACCCCTCCACTTT	CASSSDSNSPLHF
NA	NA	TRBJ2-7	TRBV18	TGTGCCAGCTCACCAAGTGGGGTCTCCTACGAGCAGTACTTC	CASSPSGVSYEQYF
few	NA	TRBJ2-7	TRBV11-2	TGTGCCAGCAGCCAATCCTCCTTCGGCTACGAGCAGTACTTC	CASSQSSFGYEQYF
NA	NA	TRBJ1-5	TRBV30	TGTGCCTGGAGTGGGACCGCGTCCGGGCGGGAGCCCCAGCATTTT	CAWSGTASGREPQHF
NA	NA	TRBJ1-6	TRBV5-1	TGCGCCAGCAGCACCCATCCCGGGGCTGAGAATTCACCCCTCCACTTT	CASSTHPGAENSPLHF
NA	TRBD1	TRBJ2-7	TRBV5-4	TGTGCCAGCAGCTGGACAGGGGGTCGAAAGAGCTACGAGCAGTACTTC	CASSWTGGRKSYEQYF